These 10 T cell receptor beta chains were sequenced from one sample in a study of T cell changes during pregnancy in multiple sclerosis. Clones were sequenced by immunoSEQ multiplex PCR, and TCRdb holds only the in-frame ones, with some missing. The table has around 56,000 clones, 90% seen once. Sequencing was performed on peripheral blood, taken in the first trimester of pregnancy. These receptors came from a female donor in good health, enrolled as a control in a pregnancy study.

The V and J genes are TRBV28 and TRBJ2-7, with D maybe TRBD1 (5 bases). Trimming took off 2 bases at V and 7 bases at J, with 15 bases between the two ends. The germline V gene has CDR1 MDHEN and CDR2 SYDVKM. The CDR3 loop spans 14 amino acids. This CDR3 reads CASSLGPQGFEQYF. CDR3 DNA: TGTGCCAGCAGTTTAGGGCCCCAGGGATTTGAGCAGTACTTC.

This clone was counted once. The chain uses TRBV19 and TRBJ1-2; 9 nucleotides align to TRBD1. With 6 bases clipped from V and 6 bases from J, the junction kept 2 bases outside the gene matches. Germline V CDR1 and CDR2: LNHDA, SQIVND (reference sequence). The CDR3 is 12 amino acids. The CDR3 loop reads CASRRTGDGYTF. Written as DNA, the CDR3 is TGTGCCAGTAGGAGGACAGGGGATGGCTACACCTTC.

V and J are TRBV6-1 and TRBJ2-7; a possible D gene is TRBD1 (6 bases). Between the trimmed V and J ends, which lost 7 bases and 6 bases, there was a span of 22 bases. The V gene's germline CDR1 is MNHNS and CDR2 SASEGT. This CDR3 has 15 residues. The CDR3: CASTYPGSGVGEQYF. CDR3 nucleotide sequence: TGTGCCAGCACCTACCCAGGATCAGGGGTCGGCGAGCAGTACTTC.

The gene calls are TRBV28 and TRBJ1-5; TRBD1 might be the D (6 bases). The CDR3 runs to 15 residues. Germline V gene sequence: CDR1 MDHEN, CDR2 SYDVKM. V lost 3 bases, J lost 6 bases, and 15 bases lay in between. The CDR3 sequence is CASSFAGARGQPQHF. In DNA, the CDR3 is TGTGCCAGCAGTTTCGCGGGGGCTAGAGGTCAGCCCCAGCATTTT.

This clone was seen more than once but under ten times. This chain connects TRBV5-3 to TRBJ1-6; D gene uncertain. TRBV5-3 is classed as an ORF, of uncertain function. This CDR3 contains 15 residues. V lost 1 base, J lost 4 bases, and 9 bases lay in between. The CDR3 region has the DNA TGTGCCAGAAGCTTGCGTTGCCAGTATAATTCACCCCTCCACTTT. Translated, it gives CARSLRCQYNSPLHF.

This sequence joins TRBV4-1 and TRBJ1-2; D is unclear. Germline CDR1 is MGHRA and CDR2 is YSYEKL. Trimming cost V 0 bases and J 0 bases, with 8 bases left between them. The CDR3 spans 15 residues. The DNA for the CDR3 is TGCGCCAGCAGCCAAGATGCCAGTACTAACTATGGCTACACCTTC. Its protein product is CASSQDASTNYGYTF.

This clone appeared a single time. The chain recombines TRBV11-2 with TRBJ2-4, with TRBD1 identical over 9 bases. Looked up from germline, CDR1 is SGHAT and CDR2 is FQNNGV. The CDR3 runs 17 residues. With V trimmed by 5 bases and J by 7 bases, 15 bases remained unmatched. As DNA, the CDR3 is TGTGCCAGCAGCGTGACAACGGCCGGGACAGGGTGGAACATTCAGTACTTC. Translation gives CASSVTTAGTGWNIQYF.

In DNA form, the CDR3 reads TGTGCCAGTAGTCTTGGTCCCAGCGGGGATACGCAGTATTTT. Protein: CASSLGPSGDTQYF. J is TRBJ2-3 and V is TRBV19; possibly TRBD2 for D (6 bases). Germline CDR1 and CDR2: LNHDA and SQIVND (reference sequence). The CDR3 is made up of 14 amino acids. The V and J ends lost 5 bases and 6 bases respectively, with 15 bases between them.

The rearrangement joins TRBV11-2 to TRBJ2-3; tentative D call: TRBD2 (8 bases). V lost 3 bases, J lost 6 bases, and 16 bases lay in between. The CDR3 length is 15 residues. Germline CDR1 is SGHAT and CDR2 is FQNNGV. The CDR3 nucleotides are TGTGCCAGCAGCTTTCGGGGGGGACAGAGGGATACGCAGTATTTT. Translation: CASSFRGGQRDTQYF.

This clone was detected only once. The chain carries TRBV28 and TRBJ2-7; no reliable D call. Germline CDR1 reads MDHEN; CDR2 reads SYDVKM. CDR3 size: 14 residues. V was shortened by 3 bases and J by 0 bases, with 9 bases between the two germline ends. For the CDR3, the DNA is TGTGCCAGCAGTTTGGGCTACCCCTCCTACGAGCAGTACTTC. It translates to CASSLGYPSYEQYF.